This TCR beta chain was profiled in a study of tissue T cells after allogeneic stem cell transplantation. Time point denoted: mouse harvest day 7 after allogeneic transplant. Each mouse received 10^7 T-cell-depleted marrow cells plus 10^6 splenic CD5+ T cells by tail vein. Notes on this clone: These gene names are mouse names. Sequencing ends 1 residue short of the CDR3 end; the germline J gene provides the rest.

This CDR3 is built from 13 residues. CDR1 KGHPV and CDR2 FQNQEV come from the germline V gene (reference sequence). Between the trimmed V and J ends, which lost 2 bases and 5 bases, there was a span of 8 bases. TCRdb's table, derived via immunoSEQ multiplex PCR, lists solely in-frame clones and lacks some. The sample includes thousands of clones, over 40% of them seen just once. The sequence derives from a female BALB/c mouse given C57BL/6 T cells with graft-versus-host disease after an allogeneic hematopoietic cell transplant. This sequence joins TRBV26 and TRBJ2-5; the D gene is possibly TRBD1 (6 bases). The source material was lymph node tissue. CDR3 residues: CASSLRGGDTQYF. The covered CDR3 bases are TGTGCCAGCAGTCTGAGAGGGGGAGACACCCAGTAC.